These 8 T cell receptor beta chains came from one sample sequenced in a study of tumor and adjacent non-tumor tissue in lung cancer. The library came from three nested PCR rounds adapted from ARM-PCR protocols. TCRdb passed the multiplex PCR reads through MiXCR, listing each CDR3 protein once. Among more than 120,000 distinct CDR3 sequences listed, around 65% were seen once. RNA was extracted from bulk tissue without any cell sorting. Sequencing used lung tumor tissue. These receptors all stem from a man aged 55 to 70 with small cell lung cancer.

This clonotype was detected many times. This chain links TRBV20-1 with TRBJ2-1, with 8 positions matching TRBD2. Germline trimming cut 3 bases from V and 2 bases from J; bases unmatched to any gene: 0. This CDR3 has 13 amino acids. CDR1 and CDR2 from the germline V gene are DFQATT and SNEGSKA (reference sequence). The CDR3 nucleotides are TGCAGTGCTAGCGGGAGGGCCTACAATGAGCAGTTCTTC. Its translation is CSASGRAYNEQFF.

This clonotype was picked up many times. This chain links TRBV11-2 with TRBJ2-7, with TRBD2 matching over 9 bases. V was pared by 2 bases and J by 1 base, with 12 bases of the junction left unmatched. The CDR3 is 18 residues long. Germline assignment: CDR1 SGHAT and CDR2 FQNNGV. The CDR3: CASSLNFFSGSRSYEQYF. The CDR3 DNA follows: TGTGCCAGCAGCTTAAATTTTTTTAGCGGGAGTCGATCCTACGAGCAGTACTTC. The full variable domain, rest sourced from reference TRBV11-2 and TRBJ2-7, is EAGVAQSPRYKIIEKRQSVAFWCNPISGHATLYWYQQILGQGPKLLIQFQNNGVVDDSQLPKDRFSAERLKGVDSTLKIQPAKLEDSAVYLCASSLNFFSGSRSYEQYFGPGTRLTVT.

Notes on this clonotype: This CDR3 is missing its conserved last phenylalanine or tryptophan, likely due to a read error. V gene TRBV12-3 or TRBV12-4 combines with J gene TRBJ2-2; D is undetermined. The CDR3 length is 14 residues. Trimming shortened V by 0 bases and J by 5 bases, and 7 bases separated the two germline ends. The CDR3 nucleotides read TGTGCCAGCAGTTTAGCGTCCAGTACCGGGGAGCTGTTTCTT. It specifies CASSLASSTGELFL.

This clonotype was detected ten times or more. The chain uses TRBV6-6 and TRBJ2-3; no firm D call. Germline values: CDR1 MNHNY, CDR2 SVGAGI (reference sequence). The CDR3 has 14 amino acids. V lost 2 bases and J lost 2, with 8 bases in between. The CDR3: CASSYQVDTDTQYF. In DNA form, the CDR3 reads TGTGCCAGCAGTTACCAGGTAGACACAGATACGCAGTATTTT.

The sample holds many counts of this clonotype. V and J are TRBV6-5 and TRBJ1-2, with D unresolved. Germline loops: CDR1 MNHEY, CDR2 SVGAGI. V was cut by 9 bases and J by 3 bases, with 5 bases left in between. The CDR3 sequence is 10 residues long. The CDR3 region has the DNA TGTGCCAGTTGGTACTATGGCTACACCTTC. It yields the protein CASWYYGYTF.

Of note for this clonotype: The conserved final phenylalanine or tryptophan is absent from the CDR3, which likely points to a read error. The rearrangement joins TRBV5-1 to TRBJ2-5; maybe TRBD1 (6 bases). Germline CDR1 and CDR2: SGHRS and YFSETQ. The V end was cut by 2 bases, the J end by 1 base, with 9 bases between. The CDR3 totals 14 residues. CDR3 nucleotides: TGCGCCAGCAGCTTCACGACAGGCCAAGAGACCCAGTACTTA. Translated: CASSFTTGQETQYL.

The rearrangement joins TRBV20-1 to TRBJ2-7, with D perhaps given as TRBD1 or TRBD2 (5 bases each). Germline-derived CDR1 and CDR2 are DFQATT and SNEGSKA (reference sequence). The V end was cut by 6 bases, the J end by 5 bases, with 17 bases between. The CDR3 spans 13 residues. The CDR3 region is CSAPSGQPHEQYV. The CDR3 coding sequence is TGCAGTGCCCCCTCGGGGCAACCCCACGAGCAGTACGTC.

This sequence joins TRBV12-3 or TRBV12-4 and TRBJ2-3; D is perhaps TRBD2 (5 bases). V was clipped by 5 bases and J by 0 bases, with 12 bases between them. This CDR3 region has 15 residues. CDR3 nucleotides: TGTGCCAGCAGTGGAGCGGAAGGGAGCACAGATACGCAGTATTTT. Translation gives CASSGAEGSTDTQYF.